This TCR beta chain was identified in a study of blood T cells in healthy people across ages. With a J-beta primer mix and a sample-barcoded 5' primer, a second PCR ran about 7 to 11 cycles. Every sample produced at least 3 million CDR3-containing paired-end reads. TCRdb ran MiXCR on the 5' RACE reads and lists one entry per CDR3 protein. The table shows fewer than 2 million distinct CDR3 sequences, with 39% occurring only once. Details on this clonotype: Antigen specificity is unknown.

Broader study findings: Investigators viewed diversity estimates from one million T cells as underestimates, the study reported.

The CDR3 loop spans 16 amino acids. Germline V gives CDR1 SGHTA, CDR2 FQGNSA. V was clipped by 4 bases and J by 3 bases; unmatched bases: 10. Staff drew roughly 10 milliliters of peripheral blood from each donor. Extraction yielded at least 5 micrograms of total RNA per sample. The sequenced sample was blood. The rearrangement links TRBV7-2 to TRBJ2-7; 9 positions match TRBD1. The sequence derives from a human donor in good health. CDR3 residues: CASSSFFGTGNYEQYF. CDR3 nucleotides: TGTGCCAGCAGCTCCTTTTTCGGGACAGGGAACTACGAGCAGTACTTC.